This TCR beta chain stems from a study of OX40 agonist ivuxolimab in advanced cancers. Background on the study: Hepatocellular carcinoma, melanoma, renal cell or head and neck cancer occurred in dose-escalation patients. Three patients got partial responses; one had hepatocellular carcinoma and two had cutaneous melanoma.

General study findings and limits: At doses 0.1 to 3.0 mg/kg, CD4+ and CD8+ clones expanded. Relatively little clonal expansion, among the lowest observed, appeared in partial responders at 0.1-3.0 mg/kg.

In the case of this clone: Its antigen remains unidentified.

Clones were sequenced by immunoSEQ multiplex PCR, and TCRdb holds only the in-frame ones, with some missing. The sample holds around 90,000 clones; over 75% are singletons and the top ten take around 4.5%. With V trimmed by 4 bases and J by 2 bases, 9 bases remained unmatched. Germline V gene sequence: CDR1 SGDLS, CDR2 YYNGEE. The CDR3 runs to 16 residues. This TCR came from an adult with an advanced solid tumor such as melanoma, head and neck, liver or kidney cancer. Sequences were derived from CD4+ or CD8+ T cells sorted from blood, sampled in a trial of the OX40 agonist ivuxolimab. This sequence joins TRBV9 and TRBJ2-3, with 8 bases aligning to TRBD1. CDR3 sequence (DNA): TGTGCCAGCAGCACATCAGGGGGCCTCTCCACAGATACGCAGTATTTT. Translated: CASSTSGGLSTDTQYF.